This T cell receptor beta chain was documented in a study of blood T cells in healthy people across ages. Study details: Per two T cells, template switching captured roughly one barcoded beta molecule.

The CDR3 has 15 amino acids. CDR1 is SGHTA, CDR2 FQGNSA, per germline. V lost 1 base, J lost 6 bases, and 4 bases stayed unmatched. Study observations and caveats: Comparison with aged donors showed that long-lived donors had more naive CD4+ cells and higher diversity.

Researchers isolated at least 6.5 million PBMCs per sample. This clonotype was observed a few times. Its antigen is undetermined. Primers used in a second PCR of roughly 7 to 11 cycles were a sample-barcoded 5' primer and a J-beta primer mix. Each CDR3 protein is one row after TCRdb ran MiXCR on the 5' RACE reads. The table has 450,000 to 600,000 distinct CDR3 sequences, roughly a quarter seen once. This same sample was also taken into another study, of T cells of mothers and their children.

The rearrangement joins TRBV7-2 to TRBJ2-1; 9 bases fit TRBD2. The material sequenced was blood. This sequence was found in a boy aged 2-15 years in good health. For the CDR3, the DNA is TGTGCCAGCAGCTTAGGGGCGGGGGGGTCCAATGAGCAGTTCTTC. Protein: CASSLGAGGSNEQFF. Full variable domain (outside the CDR3, taken from reference TRBV7-2 and TRBJ2-1): GAGVSQSPSNKVTEKGKDVELRCDPISGHTALYWYRQSLGQGLEFLIYFQGNSAPDKSGLPSDRFSAERTGGSVSTLTIQRTQQEDSAVYLCASSLGAGGSNEQFFGPGTRLTVL.